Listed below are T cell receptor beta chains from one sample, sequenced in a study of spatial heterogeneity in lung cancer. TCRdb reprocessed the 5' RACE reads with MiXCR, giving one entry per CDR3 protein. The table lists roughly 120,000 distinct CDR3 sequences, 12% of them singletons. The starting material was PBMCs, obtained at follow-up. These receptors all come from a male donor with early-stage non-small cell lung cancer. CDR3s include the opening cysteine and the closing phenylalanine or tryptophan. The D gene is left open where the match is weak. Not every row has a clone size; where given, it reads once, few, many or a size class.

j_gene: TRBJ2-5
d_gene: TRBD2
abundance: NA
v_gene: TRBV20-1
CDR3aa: CSARLTSGETQYF
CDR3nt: TGCAGTGCGCGACTCACTAGCGGGGAGACCCAGTACTTC

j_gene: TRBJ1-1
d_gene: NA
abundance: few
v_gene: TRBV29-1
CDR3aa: CSVEDAGRAEAFF
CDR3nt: TGCAGCGTTGAAGACGCTGGGAGGGCCGAAGCTTTCTTT

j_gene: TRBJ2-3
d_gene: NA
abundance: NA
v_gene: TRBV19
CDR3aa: CASSIAVTRIADTQYF
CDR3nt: TGTGCCAGTAGTATAGCGGTCACAAGGATAGCAGATACGCAGTATTTT

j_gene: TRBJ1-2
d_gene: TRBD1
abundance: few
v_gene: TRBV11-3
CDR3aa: CASSFRQGENYGYTF
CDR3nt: TGTGCCAGCAGCTTTAGACAGGGGGAGAACTATGGCTACACCTTC

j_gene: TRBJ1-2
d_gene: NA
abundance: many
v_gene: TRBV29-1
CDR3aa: CSVRLDYGYTF
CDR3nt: TGCAGCGTAAGGTTGGACTATGGCTACACCTTC

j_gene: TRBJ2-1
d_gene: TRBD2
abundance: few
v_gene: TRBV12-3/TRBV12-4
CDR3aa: CASSPLAGGRHEQFF
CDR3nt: TGTGCCAGCAGCCCCCTAGCGGGGGGGCGTCATGAGCAGTTCTTC

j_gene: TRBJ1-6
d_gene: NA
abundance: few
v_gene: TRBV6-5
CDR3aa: CASRAGGRNSPLHF
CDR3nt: TGTGCCAGCAGGGCGGGGGGGCGGAATTCACCCCTCCACTTT

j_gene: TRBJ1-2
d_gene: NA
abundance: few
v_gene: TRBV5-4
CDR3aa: CASSLTRLQGRHGYTF
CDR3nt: TGTGCCAGCAGCTTGACGAGACTACAGGGTCGGCATGGCTACACCTTC

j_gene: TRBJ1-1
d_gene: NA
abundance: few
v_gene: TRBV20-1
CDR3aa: CSALPGAGYSETEAFF
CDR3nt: TGCAGTGCTCTTCCGGGGGCAGGGTATTCAGAGACTGAAGCTTTCTTT

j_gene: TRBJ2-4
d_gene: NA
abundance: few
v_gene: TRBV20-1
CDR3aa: CSAAGPSVKNIQYF
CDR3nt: TGCAGTGCGGCGGGACCCTCAGTCAAAAACATTCAGTACTTC

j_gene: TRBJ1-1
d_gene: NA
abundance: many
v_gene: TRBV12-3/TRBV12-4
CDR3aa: CASSLGLRTEAFF
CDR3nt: TGTGCCAGCAGTTTAGGGCTCCGCACTGAAGCTTTCTTT

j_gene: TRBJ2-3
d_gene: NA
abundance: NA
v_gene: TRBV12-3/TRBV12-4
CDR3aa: CASSPVAEVNTQYF
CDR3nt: TGTGCCAGCAGCCCTGTCGCAGAAGTAAATACGCAGTATTTT

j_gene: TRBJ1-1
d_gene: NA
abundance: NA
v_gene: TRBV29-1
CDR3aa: CSAVGGHTGSTEAFF
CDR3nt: TGCAGCGCTGTAGGGGGACATACCGGGAGCACTGAAGCTTTCTTT

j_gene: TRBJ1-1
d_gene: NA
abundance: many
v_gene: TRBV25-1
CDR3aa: CASSNRVNTEAFF
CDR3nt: TGTGCCAGCAGTAACAGGGTGAACACTGAAGCTTTCTTT

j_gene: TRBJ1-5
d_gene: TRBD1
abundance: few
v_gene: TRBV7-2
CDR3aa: CASSLAGTGRLPQHF
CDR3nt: TGTGCCAGCAGCTTAGCCGGGACAGGGAGGCTGCCCCAGCATTTT

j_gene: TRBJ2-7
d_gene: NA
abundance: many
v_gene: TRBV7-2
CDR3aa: CASSLPTTYEQYF
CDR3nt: TGTGCCAGCAGCTTACCTACGACCTACGAGCAGTACTTC

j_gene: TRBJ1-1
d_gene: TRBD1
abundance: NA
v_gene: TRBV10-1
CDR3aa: CASSPGTAPTEAFF
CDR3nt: TGCGCCAGCAGCCCCGGGACAGCCCCCACTGAAGCTTTCTTT

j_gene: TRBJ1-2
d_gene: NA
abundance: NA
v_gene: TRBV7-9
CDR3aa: CASSPTEGYGYTF
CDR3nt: TGTGCCAGCAGCCCCACTGAGGGGTATGGCTACACCTTC

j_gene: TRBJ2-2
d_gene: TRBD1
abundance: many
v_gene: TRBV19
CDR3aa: CASNLDRGTTGELFF
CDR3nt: TGTGCCAGTAACCTCGACAGGGGGACTACCGGGGAGCTGTTTTTT

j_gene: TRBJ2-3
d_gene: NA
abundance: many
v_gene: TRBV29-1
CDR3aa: CSVGGEGTDTQYF
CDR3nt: TGCAGCGTTGGAGGGGAAGGCACAGATACGCAGTATTTT

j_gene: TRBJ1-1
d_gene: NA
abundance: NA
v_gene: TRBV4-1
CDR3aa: CASSHTDGGMNTEAFF
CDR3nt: TGCGCCAGCAGCCATACGGATGGGGGGATGAACACTGAAGCTTTCTTT

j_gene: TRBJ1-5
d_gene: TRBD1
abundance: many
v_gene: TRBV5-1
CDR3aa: CASSLGTVGNQPQHF
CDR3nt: TGCGCCAGCAGCCTCGGGACAGTTGGCAATCAGCCCCAGCATTTT

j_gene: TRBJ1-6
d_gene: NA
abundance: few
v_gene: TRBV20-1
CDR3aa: CSARDSGLSYNSPLHF
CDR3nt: TGCAGTGCTAGAGATTCAGGCCTCTCCTATAATTCACCCCTCCACTTT

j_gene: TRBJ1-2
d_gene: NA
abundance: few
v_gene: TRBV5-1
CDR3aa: CASSDSGTVYGYTF
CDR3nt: TGCGCCAGCAGCGATTCCGGGACGGTCTATGGCTACACCTTC

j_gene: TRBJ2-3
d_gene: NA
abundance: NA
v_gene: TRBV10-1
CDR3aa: CASSVRGGSTDTQYF
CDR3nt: TGCGCCAGCAGTGTCCGCGGAGGGAGCACAGATACGCAGTATTTT

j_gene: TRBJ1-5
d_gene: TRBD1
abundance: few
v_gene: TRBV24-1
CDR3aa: CATSASTGKGNQPQHF
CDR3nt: TGTGCCACCAGTGCCTCGACAGGGAAAGGCAATCAGCCCCAGCATTTT

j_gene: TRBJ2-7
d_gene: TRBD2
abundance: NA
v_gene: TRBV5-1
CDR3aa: CASSFGGAAYEQYF
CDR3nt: TGCGCCAGCAGCTTCGGGGGGGCCGCCTACGAGCAGTACTTC

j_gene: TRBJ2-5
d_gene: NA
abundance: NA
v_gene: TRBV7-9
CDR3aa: CASSLATETQYF
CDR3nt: TGTGCCAGCAGCTTAGCGACCGAGACCCAGTACTTC